These 6 T cell receptor beta chains originate from one sample sequenced in a study of shared clonotypes between healthy human individuals. CD45RO-negative CD8 cells positively selected for CCR7 made up the naive population, which excluded terminally differentiated effector memory CD45RA+ cells. Sequencing used immunoSEQ multiplex PCR; TCRdb keeps in-frame clones, though not all of them. The repertoire consists of around 700,000 clones, with about 91% occurring once and the leading ten covering about a quarter. The sample was naive CD8+ T cells sorted from blood. These receptors were collected from a man in his thirties or forties in good health.

This clone has a handful of counts. The chain combines TRBV7-9 with TRBJ2-2; TRBD1 might be the D (5 bases). Between the trimmed V and J ends, which lost 5 bases and 6 bases, there was a span of 19 bases. Germline assignment: CDR1 SEHNR and CDR2 FQNEAQ (reference sequence). The CDR3 runs 16 residues. The CDR3 nucleotides read TGTGCCAGCAGCCTCCCTACTGTTCAGGGTGCCGGGGAGCTGTTTTTT. Translated: CASSLPTVQGAGELFF.

The chain is built from TRBV4-1 and TRBJ1-1; no reliable D call. The CDR3 consists of 11 residues. CDR1 is MGHRA, CDR2 YSYEKL, per germline. The ends were cut back, 5 bases at V and 3 bases at J, with 4 bases in the middle. The CDR3 reads CASSGYTEAFF. DNA for the CDR3: TGCGCCAGCAGCGGGTACACTGAAGCTTTCTTT.

The V gene is TRBV7-9, the J gene TRBJ2-7; the D is unclear. V lost 3 bases to trimming and J lost 3 bases, with 15 bases between them. This CDR3 comprises 15 residues. Germline V CDR1 and CDR2: SEHNR, FQNEAQ (reference sequence). CDR3 sequence reads: CASSFRQDPNYEQYF. The CDR3 DNA follows: TGTGCCAGCAGCTTCCGGCAGGATCCTAACTACGAGCAGTACTTC.

In regard to this clone: This sample includes further DNA sequences coding for the same CDR3. The CDR3 bases are TGTGCCAGCAGTCAGGGACTAGCGGGAGGCTACAATGAGCAGTTCTTC. It codes for CASSQGLAGGYNEQFF. This chain joins TRBV27 and TRBJ2-1, with 15 bases aligning to TRBD2. The germline V gene encodes CDR1 MNHEY and CDR2 SMNVEV (reference sequence). V gave up 5 bases and J gave up 3 bases; unmatched junction bases: 2. This CDR3 contains 16 residues.

In its sample, this clone was seen a few times. V is TRBV21-1 and J is TRBJ2-2; TRBD1, the table's D call, was not compared with the DNA. TRBV21-1 is a pseudogene segment. CDR3 length equals 16 residues. CDR3 DNA sequence: TGTGCCACTTCCCGTAATAGGAGGACAGTCGGCGGGGAGCTGTTTTTT. This sequence encodes CATSRNRRTVGGELFF.

For the CDR3, the DNA is TGTGCCAGCAGCTGGGGACAGGCGGACGGTACCTACGAGCAGTACTTC. As protein: CASSWGQADGTYEQYF. The chain uses TRBV7-2 and TRBJ2-7, with 8 bases identical to TRBD1. From germline, CDR1 is SGHTA and CDR2 FQGNSA. V shed 4 bases, J shed 2 bases, and the junction held 10 bases outside the gene matches. There are 16 residues in the CDR3.